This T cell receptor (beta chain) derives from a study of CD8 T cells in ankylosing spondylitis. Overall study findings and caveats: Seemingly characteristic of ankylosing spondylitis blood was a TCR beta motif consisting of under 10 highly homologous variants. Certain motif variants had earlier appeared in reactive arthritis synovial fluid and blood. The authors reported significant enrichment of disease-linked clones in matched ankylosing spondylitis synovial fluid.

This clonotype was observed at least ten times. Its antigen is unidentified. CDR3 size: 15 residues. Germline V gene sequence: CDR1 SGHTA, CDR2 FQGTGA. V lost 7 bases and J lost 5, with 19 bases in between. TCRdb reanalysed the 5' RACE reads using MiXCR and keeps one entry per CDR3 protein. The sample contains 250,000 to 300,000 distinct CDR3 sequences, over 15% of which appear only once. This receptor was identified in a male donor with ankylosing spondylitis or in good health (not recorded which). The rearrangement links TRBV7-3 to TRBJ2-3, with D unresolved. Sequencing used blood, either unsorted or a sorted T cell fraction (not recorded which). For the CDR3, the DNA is TGTGCCAGCACTCCCGCGCCGGGCCCGAGAGATACGCAGTATTTT. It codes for CASTPAPGPRDTQYF.